Listed here are 26 T cell receptor beta chains from one sample, sequenced in a study of early T cells in non-severe SARS-CoV-2 infection. TCRdb called the 5' RACE reads again in MiXCR, with one record for every CDR3 protein. The table lists 45,000 to 75,000 distinct CDR3 sequences, about 9.8% of them singletons. Sequenced input: whole blood. The receptors shown here come from an adult who was a healthcare worker with PCR-confirmed SARS-CoV-2 infection or an uninfected control (not recorded which).

The rearrangement joins TRBV28 to TRBJ2-7; D gene uncertain. V was trimmed by 3 bases and J by 2 bases, leaving 11 bases between them. Germline CDR1 MDHEN, CDR2 SYDVKM. The CDR3 sequence is 14 residues long. The DNA for the CDR3 is TGTGCCAGCAGTTTGGATCAGAGTACCTACGAGCAGTACTTC. It codes for CASSLDQSTYEQYF.

This clonotype was observed at least ten times. The J gene is TRBJ2-6, the V gene TRBV29-1, with D tentatively TRBD2 (5 bases). Germline lookup yields CDR1 SQVTM and CDR2 ANQGSEA. V was pared by 0 bases and J by 7 bases, with 13 bases between. The CDR3 sequence is 15 residues long. DNA for the CDR3: TGCAGCGTTGAAGATCCAGTTGGAGGTGCCAACGTCCTGACTTTC. It encodes CSVEDPVGGANVLTF. Looking up the rest from reference TRBV29-1 and TRBJ2-6 gives the full variable domain: SAVISQKPSRDICQRGTSLTIQCQVDSQVTMMFWYRQQPGQSLTLIATANQGSEATYESGFVIDKFPISRPNLTFSTLTVSNMSPEDSSIYLCSVEDPVGGANVLTFGAGSRLTVL.

This chain links TRBV30 with TRBJ1-1, with D possibly TRBD1 on 5 matching bases. Germline V CDR1 and CDR2: GTSNPN, SVGIG (reference sequence). CDR3 size: 14 residues. Between the trimmed V and J ends, which lost 4 bases and 5 bases, there was a span of 17 bases. The CDR3 spells CAWTDSGSRTEAFF. Written as DNA, the CDR3 is TGTGCCTGGACTGATTCAGGGAGTAGGACTGAAGCTTTCTTT.

In this sample, this clonotype turned up many times. This sequence joins TRBV20-1 and TRBJ2-7, with a weak D call TRBD1 (6 bases). Trimming removed 7 bases from V and 2 bases from J, with 15 bases in between. The CDR3 runs to 13 residues. Germline CDR1 and CDR2: DFQATT and SNEGSKA (reference sequence). CDR3 sequence (DNA): TGCAGTGTATCGGAGACAGGAACCTACGAGCAGTACTTC. Residues: CSVSETGTYEQYF.

The chain carries TRBV5-5 and TRBJ2-7, with 8 bases fitting TRBD2. Trimming took 5 bases from V and 3 from J; bases not matched to a gene: 10. The CDR3 covers 15 residues. In germline, CDR1 is SGHKS, CDR2 YYEKEE (reference sequence). The DNA of the CDR3 is TGTGCCAGCAGACTCGGACTAGCCCTCAACTACGAGCAGTACTTC. It specifies CASRLGLALNYEQYF.

At least ten counts were recorded for this clonotype. The chain links TRBV5-1 to TRBJ2-3; D is unresolved. CDR1 and CDR2 (germline): SGHRS, YFSETQ. This CDR3 comprises 14 residues. V shed 5 bases and J shed 0 bases, with 10 bases lying between them. CDR3 DNA: TGCGCCAGCAGAGGCGGTTCCAGCACAGATACGCAGTATTTT. Its protein is CASRGGSSTDTQYF.

The genes are TRBV28 and TRBJ1-5; the D gene is possibly TRBD1 (5 bases). The CDR3 is 17 amino acids. With 2 bases removed from V and 2 bases from J, the gap between germline ends came to 16 bases. Germline V gene data show CDR1 as MDHEN and CDR2 as SYDVKM. The CDR3 is CASSLRGTGKRNQPQHF. The CDR3 bases are TGTGCCAGCAGTTTAAGGGGAACAGGAAAACGCAATCAGCCCCAGCATTTT.

The rearrangement uses TRBV9 and TRBJ2-7, with TRBD1 matching over 9 bases. Germline CDR1 SGDLS, CDR2 YYNGEE. Trimming took 3 bases from V and 0 from J; bases not matched to a gene: 10. CDR3 size: 17 residues. The CDR3 DNA sequence: TGTGCCAGCAGCGCACCGGGACAGGGAAAGGGCTCCTACGAGCAGTACTTC. Residues: CASSAPGQGKGSYEQYF.

The V and J genes are TRBV28 and TRBJ2-3, with 7 positions matching TRBD2. The CDR3 contains 15 residues. Germline-derived CDR1 and CDR2 are MDHEN and SYDVKM. Trimming cost V 3 bases and J 2 bases; bases outside gene matches: 5. CDR3 nucleotide sequence: TGTGCCAGCAGTTTCCTTCTAGCGGCCACAGATACGCAGTATTTT. This translates into CASSFLLAATDTQYF.

This clonotype has only a few counts. V usage is TRBV12-3 or TRBV12-4 and J usage is TRBJ2-2, with D possibly matching TRBD2 (6 bases). The CDR3 length is 17 residues. V was clipped by 7 bases and J by 0 bases, with 18 bases between them. The CDR3 nucleotides read TGTGCCAGCACCAACCGGAGGGCGACTTCGAACACCGGGGAGCTGTTTTTT. Its translation is CASTNRRATSNTGELFF.

This clonotype was recorded at least ten times. This chain uses TRBV4-3 with TRBJ2-7, with 8 bases identical to TRBD2. Trimming cost V 3 bases and J 6 bases; bases outside gene matches: 10. Looked up from germline, CDR1 is LGHNA and CDR2 is YSLEER. The CDR3 runs to 15 residues. The CDR3 nucleotides are TGCGCCAGCAGCCAGGACACCGGGACTAGAAGCGAGCAGTACTTC. It codes for CASSQDTGTRSEQYF.

The genes are TRBV7-3 and TRBJ2-1, with no clear D. CDR1 and CDR2 (germline): SGHTA, FQGTGA. This CDR3 spans 16 amino acids. Trimming shortened V by 4 bases and J by 2 bases, and 15 bases separated the two germline ends. The CDR3 spells CASSYSSGRTYNEQFF. The CDR3, as DNA: TGTGCCAGCAGCTACAGTTCTGGCAGGACCTACAATGAGCAGTTCTTC.

This clonotype showed up many times. The CDR3 DNA follows: TGTGCCAGCAGCCAACCTGAGACTAGCGGGAGCCACGAGCAGTACTTC. Its protein product is CASSQPETSGSHEQYF. The chain uses TRBV3-2 and TRBJ2-7; TRBD2, as called in the table, went unchecked against the DNA. TRBV3-2 is flagged as a pseudogene. The CDR3 contains 16 residues.

This clonotype was observed at least ten times. This chain connects TRBV28 to TRBJ2-7; either TRBD1 or TRBD2 may supply D (5 bases each). Trimming took 4 bases from V and 5 from J, leaving 30 bases between them. Germline assignment: CDR1 MDHEN and CDR2 SYDVKM. This CDR3 is built from 19 residues. The CDR3: CASSCWLGLEVEVPDEQYF. CDR3 DNA: TGTGCCAGCAGTTGTTGGCTGGGGCTAGAGGTGGAGGTGCCGGACGAGCAGTACTTC.

The chain couples TRBV28 to TRBJ2-7; D gene unclear. V was cut by 6 bases and J by 0 bases, with 3 bases left in between. The CDR3 extends over 11 amino acids. The germline V gene encodes CDR1 MDHEN and CDR2 SYDVKM. CDR3: CASRASYEQYF. The CDR3 DNA reads TGTGCCAGCAGGGCCTCCTACGAGCAGTACTTC.

This clonotype has ten or more counts. The rearrangement links TRBV7-2 to TRBJ2-3, with unresolved D. CDR1 and CDR2 from the germline V gene are SGHTA and FQGNSA. Trimming stripped 2 bases from V and 7 bases from J, with 7 bases between. CDR3 length equals 12 residues. The CDR3 nucleotides are TGTGCCAGCAGCTTAACGCAAAATACGCAGTATTTT. Translating it yields CASSLTQNTQYF. Supplemented by reference TRBV7-2 and TRBJ2-3, the full variable domain reads GAGVSQSPSNKVTEKGKDVELRCDPISGHTALYWYRQSLGQGLEFLIYFQGNSAPDKSGLPSDRFSAERTGGSVSTLTIQRTQQEDSAVYLCASSLTQNTQYFGPGTRLTVL.

This clonotype has a count of ten or more. In nucleotides, the CDR3 is TGTGCCAGCAGCTTATTGCCCCCAACGCCTGAAAATGAAAAACTGTTTTTT. Translating gives CASSLLPPTPENEKLFF. The gene calls are TRBV7-9 and TRBJ1-4; D remains ambiguous. The V end was cut by 2 bases, the J end by 5 bases, with 18 bases between. The V gene's germline CDR1 is SEHNR and CDR2 FQNEAQ (reference sequence). The CDR3 is made up of 17 amino acids.

By its share, this clonotype is medium-sized. The rearrangement uses TRBV6-5 and TRBJ2-2; D is uncertain. This CDR3 has 12 amino acids. Germline CDR1 is MNHEY and CDR2 is SVGAGI. Trimming stripped 2 bases from V and 6 bases from J, with 4 bases between. For the CDR3, the DNA is TGTGCCAGCAGTTACAAGGCCGGGGAGCTGTTTTTT. Translation gives CASSYKAGELFF.

This clonotype has ten or more counts. The chain carries TRBV28 and TRBJ2-7; 11 nucleotides agree with TRBD2. The V and J ends lost 4 bases and 2 bases, in that order; junction bases with no gene match: 4. CDR1 and CDR2 (germline): MDHEN, SYDVKM. The CDR3 spans 15 residues. The CDR3 region has the DNA TGTGCCAGCAGTTCTAGCGGGAGGCCTCCCTACGAGCAGTACTTC. Translating it yields CASSSSGRPPYEQYF.

This clonotype was detected many times. DNA of the CDR3: TGTGCCAGCACCTCTAGAGGGGGGGCCCGGGACGAGCAGTACTTC. This gives the protein CASTSRGGARDEQYF. The chain carries TRBV12-3 or TRBV12-4 and TRBJ2-7; the D gene is possibly TRBD2 (7 bases). The germline V and J ends were trimmed by 7 bases and 5 bases, with 21 bases remaining between them. This CDR3 is 15 amino acids long.

This clonotype appeared many times. The chain has TRBV7-9 and TRBJ2-5, with TRBD1 identical over 10 bases. The CDR3 totals 14 residues. Trimming cost V 2 bases and J 5 bases; bases outside gene matches: 2. Germline V gene lookup returns CDR1 SEHNR and CDR2 FQNEAQ (reference sequence). The CDR3 DNA reads as TGTGCCAGCAGCTTACGACAGGGGGCTGAGACCCAGTACTTC. It encodes CASSLRQGAETQYF.

This clonotype was observed a handful of times. J is TRBJ2-5 and V is TRBV10-3, with 7 bases identical to TRBD2. Germline V gives CDR1 ENHRY, CDR2 SYGVKD. The length of the CDR3 is 12 residues. The trim removed 8 bases at V and 1 base at J, leaving 1 base unmatched. CDR3 bases: TGTGCCATCGGGGGGGTCCAAGAGACCCAGTACTTC. Translation gives CAIGGVQETQYF.

This clonotype showed up many times. The chain carries TRBV28 and TRBJ2-5; no clear D gene. Germline V gives CDR1 MDHEN, CDR2 SYDVKM. With 3 bases removed from V and 5 bases from J, the gap between germline ends came to 10 bases. The CDR3 is 13 amino acids. The DNA of the CDR3 is TGTGCCAGCAGTTTCGTGACCCGGGAGACCCAGTACTTC. This encodes CASSFVTRETQYF.

This clonotype was counted between two and nine times. The chain joins TRBV29-1 to TRBJ2-4; D may be TRBD1 (6 bases). V was pared by 6 bases and J by 3 bases, with 9 bases between. Germline V gene data show CDR1 as SQVTM and CDR2 as ANQGSEA. This CDR3 has 12 residues. The CDR3, as DNA: TGCAGCGTCTGGGACAACAAAAACATTCAGTACTTC. It is translated as CSVWDNKNIQYF.

This clonotype has a count of ten or more. The chain links TRBV2 to TRBJ2-1; 11 bases are a match to TRBD1. Germline V gene sequence: CDR1 SNHLY, CDR2 FYNNEI. The ends lost 6 bases at V and 7 bases at J; junction bases unmatched: 5. The CDR3 is 14 amino acids. The CDR3 is CASRDRGQFNEQFF. CDR3 sequence (DNA): TGTGCCAGCAGGGACAGGGGGCAGTTTAATGAGCAGTTCTTC.

The chain has TRBV10-3 and TRBJ1-1; D not resolved. Germline V gene data show CDR1 as ENHRY and CDR2 as SYGVKD. Trimming took off 6 bases at V and 4 bases at J, with 12 bases between the two ends. The CDR3 runs 13 residues. Here the CDR3 DNA reads TGTGCCATCAGGAAATCAGCGGGCACTGAAGCTTTCTTT. It is translated as CAIRKSAGTEAFF.